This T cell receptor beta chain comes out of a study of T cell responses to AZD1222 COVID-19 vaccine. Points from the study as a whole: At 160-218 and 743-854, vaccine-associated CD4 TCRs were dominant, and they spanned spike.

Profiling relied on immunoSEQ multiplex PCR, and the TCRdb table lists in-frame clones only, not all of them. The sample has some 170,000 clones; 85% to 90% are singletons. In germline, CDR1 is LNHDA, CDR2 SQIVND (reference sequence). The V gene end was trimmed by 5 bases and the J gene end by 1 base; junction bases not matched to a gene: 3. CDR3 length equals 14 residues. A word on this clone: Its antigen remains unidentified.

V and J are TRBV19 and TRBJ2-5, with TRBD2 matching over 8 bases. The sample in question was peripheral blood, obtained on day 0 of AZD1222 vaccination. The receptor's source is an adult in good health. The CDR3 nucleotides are TGTGCCAGTAGTGGTGGACTAGCCCAAGAGACCCAGTACTTC. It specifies CASSGGLAQETQYF.